The clone carrying this TCR beta chain was found once. Each of the donors was a healthy adult who was HIV-negative and had not had a recent acute infection or vaccination. The donors, all of them Caucasian adults, lived in Nashville, Tennessee. The CDR3 consists of 15 residues. Germline CDR1 is SGHVS and CDR2 is FNYEAQ. The V gene lost 5 bases and the J gene lost 12 bases, with 25 bases spanning the gap. These data come from a study of shared clonotypes between healthy human individuals. Repertoires were generated with immunoSEQ multiplex PCR, while TCRdb's copy carries only in-frame clones and drops some. The table has approximately 480,000 clones, 60% to 80% seen once.

The sequence derives from a woman in her thirties or forties in good health. Some clones in this sample may be carry-over from other donors' samples. The chain is built from TRBV7-6 and TRBJ1-1, with D perhaps matching TRBD1 (6 bases). Material: PBMCs. CDR3 coding DNA: TGTGCCAGCAGCGCCCACGGGCTTGAGGGGGTGAAACCTTTCTTT. Its protein is CASSAHGLEGVKPFF.